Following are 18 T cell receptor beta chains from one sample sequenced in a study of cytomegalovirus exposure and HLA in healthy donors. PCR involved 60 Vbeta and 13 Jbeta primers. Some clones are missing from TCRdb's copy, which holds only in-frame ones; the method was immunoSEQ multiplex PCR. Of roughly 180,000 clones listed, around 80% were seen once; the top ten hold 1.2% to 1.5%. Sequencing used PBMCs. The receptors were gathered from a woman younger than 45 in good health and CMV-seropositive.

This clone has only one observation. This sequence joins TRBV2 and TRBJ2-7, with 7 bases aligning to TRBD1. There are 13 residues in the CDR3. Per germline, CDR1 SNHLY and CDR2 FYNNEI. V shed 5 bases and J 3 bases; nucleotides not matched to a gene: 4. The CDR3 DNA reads TGTGCCAGCAGTAGGGACAGCTACTACGAGCAGTACTTC. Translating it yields CASSRDSYYEQYF.

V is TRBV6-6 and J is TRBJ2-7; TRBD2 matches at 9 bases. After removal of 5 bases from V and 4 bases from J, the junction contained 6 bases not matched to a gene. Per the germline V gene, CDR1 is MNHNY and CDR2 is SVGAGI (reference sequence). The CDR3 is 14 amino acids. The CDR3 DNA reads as TGTGCCAGCAGTATGGCTAGCGGGATATACGAGCAGTACTTC. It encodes CASSMASGIYEQYF.

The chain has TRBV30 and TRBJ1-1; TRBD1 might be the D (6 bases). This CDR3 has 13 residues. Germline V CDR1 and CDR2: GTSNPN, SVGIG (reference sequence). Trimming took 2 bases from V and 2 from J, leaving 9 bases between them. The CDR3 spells CAWSTGFNTEAFF. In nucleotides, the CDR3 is TGTGCCTGGAGTACAGGGTTTAACACTGAAGCTTTCTTT.

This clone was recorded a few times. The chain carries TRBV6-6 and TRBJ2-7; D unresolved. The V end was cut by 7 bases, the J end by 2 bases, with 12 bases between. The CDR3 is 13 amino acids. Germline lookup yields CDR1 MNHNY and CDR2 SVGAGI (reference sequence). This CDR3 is CASTPDNTYEQYF. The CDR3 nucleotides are TGTGCCAGCACGCCCGACAACACCTACGAGCAGTACTTC.

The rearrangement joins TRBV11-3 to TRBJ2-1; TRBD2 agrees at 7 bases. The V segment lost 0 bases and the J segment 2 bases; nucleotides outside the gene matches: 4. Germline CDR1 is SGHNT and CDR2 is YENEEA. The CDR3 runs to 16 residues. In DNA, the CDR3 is TGTGCCAGCAGCTTAGAGGCAGCGGGGACCTACAATGAGCAGTTCTTC. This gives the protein CASSLEAAGTYNEQFF.

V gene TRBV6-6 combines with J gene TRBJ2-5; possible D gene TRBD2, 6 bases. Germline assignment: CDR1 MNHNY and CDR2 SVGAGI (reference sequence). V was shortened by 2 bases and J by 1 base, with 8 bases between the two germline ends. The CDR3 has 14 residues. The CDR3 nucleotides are TGTGCCAGCAGTTACCCGGGACTCCAAGAGACCCAGTACTTC. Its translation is CASSYPGLQETQYF.

The CDR3 is CASSLLSNTEAFF. CDR3 nucleotides: TGTGCCAGCAGCTTGTTATCGAACACTGAAGCTTTCTTT. The chain employs TRBV5-6 and TRBJ1-1; D unclear. Trimming pared 1 base from V and 1 base from J, leaving 5 bases between. Germline assignment: CDR1 SGHDT and CDR2 YYEEEE. The CDR3 runs 13 residues.

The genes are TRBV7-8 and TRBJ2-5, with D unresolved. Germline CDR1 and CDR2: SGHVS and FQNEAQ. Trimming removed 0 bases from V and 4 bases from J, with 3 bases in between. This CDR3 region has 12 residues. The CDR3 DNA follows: TGTGCCAGCAGCTTAGCGCGAGAGACCCAGTACTTC. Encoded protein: CASSLARETQYF.

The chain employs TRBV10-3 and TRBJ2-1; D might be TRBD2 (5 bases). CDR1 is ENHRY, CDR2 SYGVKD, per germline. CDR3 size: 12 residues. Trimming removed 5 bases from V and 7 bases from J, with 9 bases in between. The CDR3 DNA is TGTGCCATCAGTATGTCGGGGAATGAGCAGTTCTTC. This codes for CAISMSGNEQFF.

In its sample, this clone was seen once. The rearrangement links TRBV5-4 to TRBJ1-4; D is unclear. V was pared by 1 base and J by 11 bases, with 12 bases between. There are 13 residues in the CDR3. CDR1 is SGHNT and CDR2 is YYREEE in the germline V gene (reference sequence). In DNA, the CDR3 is TGTGCCAGCAGCTTGTCAGGATGGGAGAAACTGTTTTTT. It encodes CASSLSGWEKLFF.

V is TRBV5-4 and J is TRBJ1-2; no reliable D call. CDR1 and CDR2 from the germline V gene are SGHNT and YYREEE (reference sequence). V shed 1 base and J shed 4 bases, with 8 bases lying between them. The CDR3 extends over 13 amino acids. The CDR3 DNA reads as TGTGCCAGCAGCTTGCAACAGCCCTATGGCTACACCTTC. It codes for CASSLQQPYGYTF. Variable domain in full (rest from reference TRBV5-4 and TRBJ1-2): ETGVTQSPTHLIKTRGQQVTLRCSSQSGHNTVSWYQQALGQGPQFIFQYYREEENGRGNFPPRFSGLQFPNYSSELNVNALELDDSALYLCASSLQQPYGYTFGSGTRLTVV.

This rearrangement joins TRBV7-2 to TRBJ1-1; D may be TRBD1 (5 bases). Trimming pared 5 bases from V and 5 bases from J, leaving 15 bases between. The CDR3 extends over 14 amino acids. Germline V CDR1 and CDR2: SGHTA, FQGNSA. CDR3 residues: CASSPHQGGTEAFF. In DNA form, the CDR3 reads TGTGCCAGCAGCCCCCATCAGGGAGGGACTGAAGCTTTCTTT.

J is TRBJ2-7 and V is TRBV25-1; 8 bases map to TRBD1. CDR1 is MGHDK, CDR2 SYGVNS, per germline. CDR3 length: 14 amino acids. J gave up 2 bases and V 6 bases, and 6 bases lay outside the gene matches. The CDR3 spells CASRPQGVAYEQYF. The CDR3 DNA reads TGTGCCAGCAGACCACAGGGGGTGGCCTACGAGCAGTACTTC.

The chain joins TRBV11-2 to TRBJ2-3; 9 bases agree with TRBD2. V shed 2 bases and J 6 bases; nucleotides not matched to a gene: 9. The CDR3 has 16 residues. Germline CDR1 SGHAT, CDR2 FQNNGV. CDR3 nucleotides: TGTGCCAGCAGCTTATTAGCCGCGGGAGGGGGGGATACGCAGTATTTT. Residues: CASSLLAAGGGDTQYF.

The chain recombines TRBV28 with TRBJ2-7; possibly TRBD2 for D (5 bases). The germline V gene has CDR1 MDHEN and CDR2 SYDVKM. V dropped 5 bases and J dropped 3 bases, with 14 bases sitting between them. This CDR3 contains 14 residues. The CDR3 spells CASSPPGLDYEQYF. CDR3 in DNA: TGTGCCAGCAGTCCCCCCGGACTGGACTACGAGCAGTACTTC.

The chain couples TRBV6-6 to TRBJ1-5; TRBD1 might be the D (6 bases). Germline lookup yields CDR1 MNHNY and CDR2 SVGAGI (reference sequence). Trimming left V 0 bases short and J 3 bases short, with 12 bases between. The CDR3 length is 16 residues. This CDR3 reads CASSYSLGGPNQPQHF. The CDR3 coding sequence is TGTGCCAGCAGTTACTCCCTCGGGGGGCCCAATCAGCCCCAGCATTTT.

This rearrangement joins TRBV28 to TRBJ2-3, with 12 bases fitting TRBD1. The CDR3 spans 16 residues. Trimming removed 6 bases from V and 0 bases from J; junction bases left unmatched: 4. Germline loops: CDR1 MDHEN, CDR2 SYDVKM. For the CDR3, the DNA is TGTGCCAGCAGAAGGGACAGGGGGCCTAGCACAGATACGCAGTATTTT. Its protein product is CASRRDRGPSTDTQYF.

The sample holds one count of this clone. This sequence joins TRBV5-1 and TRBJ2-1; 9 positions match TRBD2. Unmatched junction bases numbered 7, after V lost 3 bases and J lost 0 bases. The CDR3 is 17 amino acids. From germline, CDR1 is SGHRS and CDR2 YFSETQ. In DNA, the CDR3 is TGCGCCAGCAGCTGGGGGGCTAGCGGGGTCTCCTACAATGAGCAGTTCTTC. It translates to CASSWGASGVSYNEQFF.